This entry lists 10 T cell receptor beta chains sequenced from one sample in a study of blood T cell repertoires in COVID-19. Clones were read by immunoSEQ multiplex PCR, and TCRdb kept only the in-frame ones, dropping some. The sample carries about 250,000 clones, 80% to 90% recorded once. The sequenced sample consisted of peripheral blood. The receptors derive from an elderly man with acute or convalescent COVID-19.

The V call is TRBV28, the J call TRBJ1-4; tentatively, D is TRBD1 (6 bases). CDR3 length equals 15 residues. V dropped 6 bases and J dropped 2 bases, with 13 bases sitting between them. Looked up from germline, CDR1 is MDHEN and CDR2 is SYDVKM. DNA of the CDR3: TGTGCCAGCAGGTGGACAGCCCACACTAATGAAAAACTGTTTTTT. The encoded protein is CASRWTAHTNEKLFF.

The genes are TRBV20-1 and TRBJ2-7, with TRBD2 identical over 7 bases. The CDR3 totals 16 residues. Germline CDR1 and CDR2: DFQATT and SNEGSKA (reference sequence). Losses at the gene ends were 5 bases for V and 0 bases for J; bases not matched to a gene: 13. DNA of the CDR3: TGCAGTGCTCGTGTCCCCCGTAAGCGGGGCTCCTACGAGCAGTACTTC. Translating it yields CSARVPRKRGSYEQYF.

The V and J genes are TRBV2 and TRBJ2-5, with D perhaps matching TRBD1 (6 bases). Trimming pared 6 bases from V and 5 bases from J, leaving 13 bases between. The CDR3 consists of 13 residues. Germline CDR1 and CDR2: SNHLY and FYNNEI. CDR3 in amino acids: CASRRPGAETQYF. The CDR3 DNA follows: TGTGCCAGCAGGCGACCAGGGGCCGAGACCCAGTACTTC.

The chain couples TRBV24-1 to TRBJ1-3, with 7 positions matching TRBD1. Unmatched junction bases numbered 9, after V lost 3 bases and J lost 2 bases. From germline, CDR1 is KGHDR and CDR2 SFDVKD. This CDR3 is built from 17 residues. The CDR3 bases are TGTGCCACCAGTGATCCGGCCGACAGGGATACTGGAAACACCATATATTTT. It yields the protein CATSDPADRDTGNTIYF.

CDR3 nucleotide sequence: TGCGCCAGCAGCTTGGAGGGGGGACAGCGCTACGAGCAGTACTTC. Translating gives CASSLEGGQRYEQYF. This chain links TRBV5-1 with TRBJ2-7; a weak D match, TRBD1 (7 bases). With 0 bases removed from V and 3 bases from J, the gap between germline ends came to 13 bases. This CDR3 comprises 15 residues. CDR1 is SGHRS, CDR2 YFSETQ, per germline. Full variable domain (missing parts from reference TRBV5-1 and TRBJ2-7): KAGVTQTPRYLIKTRGQQVTLSCSPISGHRSVSWYQQTPGQGLQFLFEYFSETQRNKGNFPGRFSGRQFSNSRSEMNVSTLELGDSALYLCASSLEGGQRYEQYFGPGTRLTVT.

The table lists this clone with a few counts. This chain uses TRBV5-1 with TRBJ2-7, with D possibly matching TRBD1 (6 bases). V lost 1 base to trimming and J lost 3 bases, with 11 bases between them. Looked up from germline, CDR1 is SGHRS and CDR2 is YFSETQ. The CDR3 is 14 amino acids. The CDR3: CASSLKRGIYEQYF. The CDR3 DNA reads as TGCGCCAGCAGCTTGAAGAGGGGGATCTACGAGCAGTACTTC.

This clone has just a few counts. This CDR3 is also generated by other DNA sequences in the sample. The chain employs TRBV19 and TRBJ1-2; D unclear. The CDR3 length is 13 residues. V was clipped by 1 base and J by 3 bases, with 6 bases between them. The germline CDR1 and CDR2 sequences are LNHDA and SQIVND (reference sequence). Here the CDR3 reads CASSIGQDYGYTF. The CDR3 nucleotides read TGTGCCAGTAGTATAGGGCAGGACTATGGCTACACCTTC.

The CDR3 loop is CSVEGLEGASETQYF. As DNA, the CDR3 is TGCAGCGTTGAAGGGTTGGAGGGGGCTTCAGAGACCCAGTACTTC. The chain has TRBV29-1 and TRBJ2-5, with D perhaps TRBD1 (7 bases). The length of the CDR3 is 15 residues. Germline V CDR1 and CDR2: SQVTM, ANQGSEA. Trimming took 1 base from V and 4 from J, leaving 16 bases between them.

For the CDR3, the DNA is TGTGCCAGCTCCATAAGGGGATTCGAAGCTTTCTTT. Translated, it gives CASSIRGFEAFF. The chain joins TRBV18 to TRBJ1-1; possible D gene TRBD1, 5 bases. Germline V lookup: CDR1 KGHSH, CDR2 LQKENI. The CDR3 extends over 12 amino acids. The V end lost 6 bases, the J end lost 8 bases, and 13 bases lay between the germline ends.

This clone was picked up a small number of times. V is TRBV10-3 and J is TRBJ2-2; the match to TRBD2 covers 9 bases. Germline V gene lookup returns CDR1 ENHRY and CDR2 SYGVKD. The V segment lost 4 bases and the J segment 5 bases; nucleotides outside the gene matches: 5. The CDR3 runs 15 residues. The CDR3 sequence: CAISVASGMTGELFF. CDR3 nucleotides: TGTGCCATCAGTGTGGCTAGCGGGATGACCGGGGAGCTGTTTTTT.